Following are 3 T cell receptor beta chains from one sample sequenced in a study of blood T cell repertoires in COVID-19. Clones were sequenced by immunoSEQ multiplex PCR, and TCRdb holds only the in-frame ones, with some missing. There are tens of thousands of clones in the sample; approximately 80% occur only once, and about 11% lies in the top ten. The sample consisted of peripheral blood. The receptors derive from a man between 65 and 85 years old with acute or convalescent COVID-19.

This clone was seen a single time. The chain couples TRBV28 to TRBJ1-1, with TRBD1 matching 8 bases. The germline V gene encodes CDR1 MDHEN and CDR2 SYDVKM. The CDR3 loop spans 14 amino acids. Trimming at V came to 5 bases and at J to 0 bases, leaving 2 bases not matched to a gene. CDR3 region: CASSIRGLNTEAFF. CDR3 sequence (DNA): TGTGCCAGCAGTATCAGGGGGCTGAACACTGAAGCTTTCTTT.

The V call is TRBV7-9, the J call TRBJ2-5; 7 bases align to TRBD1. The CDR3 is 16 residues long. The V segment lost 1 base and the J segment 4 bases; nucleotides outside the gene matches: 9. CDR1 SEHNR and CDR2 FQNEAQ come from the germline V gene (reference sequence). For the CDR3, the DNA is TGTGCCAGCAGCTTAGTTGGCAGGGGGATGATAGAGACCCAGTACTTC. Encoded protein: CASSLVGRGMIETQYF.

The CDR3 reads CASSWDRPTGELFF. As DNA, the CDR3 is TGTGCCAGCAGCTGGGACAGGCCGACCGGGGAGCTGTTTTTT. V is TRBV6-5 and J is TRBJ2-2, with 8 bases fitting TRBD1. Germline V gene sequence: CDR1 MNHEY, CDR2 SVGAGI. CDR3 size: 14 residues. Germline trimming cut 6 bases from V and 5 bases from J; bases unmatched to any gene: 5.